The text below deals with one T cell receptor (beta chain). Looked up from germline, CDR1 is SGHRS and CDR2 is YFSETQ. This CDR3 is 15 amino acids long. Trimming took 4 bases from V and 5 from J; bases not matched to a gene: 6. The data belong to a study of T-cell reconstitution after alpha-beta-depleted transplantation in children. Construction of the TCRbeta library involved unique molecular identifiers. MiXCR, run by TCRdb on the PCR reads, gives a single entry per CDR3 protein. The data contain 210,000 or so distinct CDR3 sequences, approximately 9.5% of them singletons. The input for sequencing was PBMCs from the stem cell graft donor, taken from the stem cell graft. This chain joins TRBV5-1 and TRBJ2-5; TRBD1 aligns across 12 bases. The clonotype originates from a human donor who donated a stem cell graft to a child with acute lymphoblastic leukemia. CDR3 residues: CASSGGQGAWETQYF. In DNA form, the CDR3 reads TGCGCCAGCAGCGGGGGACAGGGGGCTTGGGAGACCCAGTACTTC.